The rows below give T cell receptor beta chains drawn from one sample of a study of T cells in Graves' hyperthyroidism and ophthalmopathy. Each CDR3 protein is one row after TCRdb ran MiXCR on the multiplex PCR reads. In the table there are approximately 720,000 distinct CDR3 sequences, 15% to 20% of which are singletons. The sequenced sample consisted of blood. The receptor set was obtained from a woman aged 45-65 years with Graves' hyperthyroidism that later progressed to Graves' ophthalmopathy. Each CDR3 is given with its conserved first and last residue. The D gene is left open where the match is weak. Clone size is shown for a subset of rows, as once, few, many or a class of expanded clone.

D	V	size	J	DNA	CDR3
-	TRBV11-2	many	TRBJ1-5	TGTGCCAGCAGCGGAGGACGGCTAACGCCCCAGCATTTT	CASSGGRLTPQHF
TRBD1	TRBV5-1	many	TRBJ1-1	TGCGCCAGCAGCACGGACAGGGGCTATGAAGCTTTCTTT	CASSTDRGYEAFF
TRBD1	TRBV30	-	TRBJ2-2	TGTGCCTGGAGTGTAATGGACAGGAACACCGGGGAGTTGTTTTTT	CAWSVMDRNTGELFF
TRBD1	TRBV27	many	TRBJ2-7	TGTGCCAGCAGTCGATCGGCAGGGGGTACCTACGAGCAGTACTTC	CASSRSAGGTYEQYF
TRBD2	TRBV9	once	TRBJ2-5	TGTGCCAGCAGCGTAGCTACGGGGGGGACCCAGTACTTC	CASSVATGGTQYF
-	TRBV6-1	few	TRBJ1-3	TGTGCCAGCAGGGTCGACGGCCGGAGCTCTGGAAACACCATATATTTT	CASRVDGRSSGNTIYF
-	TRBV6-5	few	TRBJ2-3	TGTGCCAGCAGTTACTTAGCGCAGGGGAATACGCAGTATTTT	CASSYLAQGNTQYF
TRBD2	TRBV12-3/TRBV12-4	-	TRBJ2-3	TGTGCCGGCACCGGGGGGGGTACAGATACGCAGTATTTT	CAGTGGGTDTQYF
-	TRBV3-1	many	TRBJ1-1	TGTGCCAGCAGCCAACGTGTGGGGAACACTGAAGCTTTCTTT	CASSQRVGNTEAFF
-	TRBV20-1	few	TRBJ1-3	TGCAGTGCTTGGGGGGCTGGAAACACCATATATTTT	CSAWGAGNTIYF
TRBD1	TRBV6-1	many	TRBJ1-1	TGTGCCAGCAGTAAGGGGGCGAGCATGAACACTGAAGCTTTCTTT	CASSKGASMNTEAFF
-	TRBV4-1	once	TRBJ1-2	TGTGTCAGCAGCGCCACTGGGACAAGGAAGAGCGGCTACACCTTC	CVSSATGTRKSGYTF
TRBD1	TRBV9	-	TRBJ2-6	TGTGCCAGCAGCCCTCGGACAGGGGTCCTCCCAACTGGGGCCAACGTCCTGACTTTC	CASSPRTGVLPTGANVLTF
-	TRBV11-3	many	TRBJ2-1	TGTGCCAGCAGCCAGAGGGTGGGCTACAATGAGCAGTTCTTC	CASSQRVGYNEQFF
-	TRBV11-2	many	TRBJ1-1	TGTGCCAGCAGCTTAGATTCGGCAGGGGTAGGGATGAACACTGAAGCTTTCTTT	CASSLDSAGVGMNTEAFF
TRBD1	TRBV6-1	many	TRBJ1-2	TGTGCCAGCAGTGATCAGGACAGGGAACCTTATGGCTACACCTTC	CASSDQDREPYGYTF
-	TRBV12-3/TRBV12-4	many	TRBJ2-1	TGTGCCAGCAGTTTAGTGGCCGGTCTTGAGCAGTTCTTC	CASSLVAGLEQFF
-	TRBV12-3/TRBV12-4	few	TRBJ2-5	TGTGCCAGCAGTTTGGGAGGCACCGGGATAGAGACCCAGTACTTC	CASSLGGTGIETQYF
-	TRBV10-3	-	TRBJ2-7	TGTGCCATCGGCGGGAACTACGAGCAGTACTTC	CAIGGNYEQYF
-	TRBV3-1	-	TRBJ1-4	TGTGCCAGCAGTCACTCGGGACAACTGTTTTTT	CASSHSGQLFF
-	TRBV3-1	many	TRBJ1-1	TGTGCCAGCAGCCAATCACGATCGGCTTTCTTT	CASSQSRSAFF
-	TRBV5-1	-	TRBJ1-1	TGCGCCAGCAGCTTCGGGGGGCAACAGTGGAACACTGAAGCTTTCTTT	CASSFGGQQWNTEAFF
TRBD2	TRBV7-2	-	TRBJ2-3	TGTGCCAGCAGCTTAGTCCCTAGCGGGGGAGAGGAGTATTTT	CASSLVPSGGEEYF
-	TRBV6-2/TRBV6-3	many	TRBJ1-5	TGTGCCAGCGGGCCTGGGGGGGTTAGCAATCAGCCCCAGCATTTT	CASGPGGVSNQPQHF
TRBD1	TRBV29-1	-	TRBJ2-7	TGCAGCGGCCAGGGGGCCGGGACCTACGAGCAGTACTTC	CSGQGAGTYEQYF
-	TRBV18	many	TRBJ1-1	TGTGCCAGCTCACCACTGGAAACAGGAGCATCGAACACTGAAGCTTTCTTT	CASSPLETGASNTEAFF
-	TRBV20-1	many	TRBJ1-2	TGCAGTGCTAGAGATCTGGGGGAGGGTGGCTACACCTTC	CSARDLGEGGYTF
TRBD2	TRBV20-1	-	TRBJ2-7	TGCAGTGCTAGGCTAGCGGCCACCTACGAGCAGTACTTC	CSARLAATYEQYF
-	TRBV7-2	-	TRBJ2-5	TGTGCCAGCAGCTTACGGTTTTCGCGCCGGGAGACCCAGTACTTC	CASSLRFSRRETQYF
TRBD2	TRBV20-1	few	TRBJ2-4	TGCAGTGCTAGCCGATACTGGCGGGGGGCGAAAAACATTCAGTACTTC	CSASRYWRGAKNIQYF
-	TRBV3-1	many	TRBJ1-1	TGTGCCAGCAGCCACCAGAGGAACACTGAAGCTTTCTTT	CASSHQRNTEAFF
-	TRBV27	-	TRBJ1-5	TGTGCCAGCAGTTTATCGTCCACGGCATATAGCAATCAGCCCCAGCATTTT	CASSLSSTAYSNQPQHF
TRBD1	TRBV13	many	TRBJ2-3	TGTGCCAGCAGCTCAGGGACAGAGAGCACAGATACGCAGTATTTT	CASSSGTESTDTQYF
-	TRBV20-1	many	TRBJ1-6	TGCAGTGCTAGAGGGACAGCGTGGGGTGCTAGCTCCTATAATTCACCCCTCCACTTT	CSARGTAWGASSYNSPLHF
-	TRBV20-1	-	TRBJ1-6	TGCAGTGCTAGAGAGGACTGGGCAGAACCCCAATATCCGTTCCTCAGCTCCTATAATTCACCCCTCCACTTT	CSAREDWAEPQYPFLSSYNSPLHF
-	TRBV5-1	many	TRBJ2-1	TGCGCCAGCAGCTTCTCTTGGGGCAATGAGCAGTTCTTC	CASSFSWGNEQFF
-	TRBV3-1	many	TRBJ2-7	TGTGCCAGCAGCAATCAAGGGACGATGAACTACGAGCAGTACTTC	CASSNQGTMNYEQYF